This T cell receptor beta chain was identified in a study of siplizumab effects on memory and regulatory T cells. The CDR3 length is 14 residues. Trimming at V came to 6 bases and at J to 7 bases, leaving 7 bases not matched to a gene. Germline V gives CDR1 SNHLY, CDR2 FYNNEI. Concerning this clone: The antigen is undetermined.

Study-level results: The mapping of alloreactive clones to unstimulated subsets covered only a minor fraction of them. Naive T cells appeared more varied than memory cells and looked like key alloresponse contributors.

Around 100,000 TCR templates per sample were assayed. Generated by immunoSEQ multiplex PCR, the TCRdb table keeps only in-frame clones and is missing some. The sample has 110,000 or so clones, around 90% seen once. The sequenced sample consisted of Tregs sorted from blood. This chain connects TRBV2 to TRBJ1-5, with 9 bases that match TRBD1. The receptor comes from a human donor in good health. CDR3 in amino acids: CASRTGTGRQPQHF. As DNA, the CDR3 is TGTGCCAGCAGGACCGGGACAGGGAGACAGCCCCAGCATTTT.